The sequence of this TCR beta chain was determined in a study of blood T cell repertoires in COVID-19. Study-level information: Collection of acute and convalescent COVID-19 samples took place in the United States, Italy and Spain. Nucleic acid was either cDNA or gDNA, and it came from T cells, B-cell-depleted T cells, or PBMCs.

Germline CDR1 LNHDA, CDR2 SQIVND (reference sequence). This CDR3 region has 15 residues. Trimming cost V 0 bases and J 1 base, with 9 bases left between them. Per the study methods: Reference gene primer amplification gave estimated nucleated cell counts. The data were produced by immunoSEQ multiplex PCR, yet TCRdb's version contains in-frame clones alone and is incomplete. V, J and clone size were drawn from that table, and D and trimming were deduced from the DNA. Among about 190,000 clones, around nine tenths were seen once, and the ten largest hold approximately 6.7%. The receptor was derived from a man aged 35 to 55 with acute or convalescent COVID-19. Material for sequencing was peripheral blood. This rearrangement joins TRBV19 to TRBJ1-2, with a weak D call TRBD1 (5 bases). The DNA for the CDR3 is TGTGCCAGTAGTATAGAAAGGGACTATAACTATGGCTACACCTTC. Its translation is CASSIERDYNYGYTF.